This T cell receptor (beta chain) stems from a study of naive and memory T cell subsets. General study points: RNA-based TCR counts may shift with T cell activation and differentiation.

A remark on this clonotype: The antigen is not known.

CDR3 length: 16 residues. Germline lookup yields CDR1 SGHTA and CDR2 FQGNSA. V was pared by 6 bases and J by 2 bases, with 6 bases of the junction left unmatched. Both TRBC1 and TRBC2 were covered by a beta constant-region primer of two equimolar oligonucleotides. Via MiXCR, TCRdb re-called the UMI-ligation and nested PCR reads, giving one row per CDR3 protein. The profile covers around 160,000 distinct CDR3 sequences, with about 15% appearing a single time and about 0.14% taken by the ten largest. The rearrangement joins TRBV7-2 to TRBJ2-3; TRBD2 matches at 12 bases. This TCR derives from a human donor in good health. The sample taken for sequencing was naive CD4+ T cells from blood. The CDR3 DNA is TGTGCCAGCAGTCTCGGACTAGCGGGAACCACAGATACGCAGTATTTT. Its protein product is CASSLGLAGTTDTQYF. The full variable domain, its missing parts supplied by reference TRBV7-2 and TRBJ2-3, is GAGVSQSPSNKVTEKGKDVELRCDPISGHTALYWYRQSLGQGLEFLIYFQGNSAPDKSGLPSDRFSAERTGGSVSTLTIQRTQQEDSAVYLCASSLGLAGTTDTQYFGPGTRLTVL.